This T cell receptor (beta chain) emerged from a study of cytomegalovirus exposure and HLA in healthy donors. The assay was immunoSEQ multiplex PCR, and TCRdb's table has in-frame clones only and misses some. The repertoire holds 150,000 to 200,000 clones, with about nine tenths as singletons. Study-wide findings and caveats: CMV antigen specificity of three CMV-associated chains was confirmed in vitro. It was reported that the classifier diagnosed cytomegalovirus status with high specificity and sensitivity in both the original and validation cohorts.

This clone was counted between two and nine times. Antigen unknown. Between the trimmed V and J ends, which lost 3 bases and 7 bases, there was a span of 4 bases. The germline V gene encodes CDR1 SNHLY and CDR2 FYNNEI. This CDR3 comprises 11 residues. This chain uses TRBV2 with TRBJ2-1; D gene ambiguous. The source material was PBMCs. The source of this sequence is a man younger than 30 in good health and CMV-seropositive. CDR3 DNA: TGTGCCAGCAGTGAGAGGAATGAGCAGTTCTTC. Translation gives CASSERNEQFF.